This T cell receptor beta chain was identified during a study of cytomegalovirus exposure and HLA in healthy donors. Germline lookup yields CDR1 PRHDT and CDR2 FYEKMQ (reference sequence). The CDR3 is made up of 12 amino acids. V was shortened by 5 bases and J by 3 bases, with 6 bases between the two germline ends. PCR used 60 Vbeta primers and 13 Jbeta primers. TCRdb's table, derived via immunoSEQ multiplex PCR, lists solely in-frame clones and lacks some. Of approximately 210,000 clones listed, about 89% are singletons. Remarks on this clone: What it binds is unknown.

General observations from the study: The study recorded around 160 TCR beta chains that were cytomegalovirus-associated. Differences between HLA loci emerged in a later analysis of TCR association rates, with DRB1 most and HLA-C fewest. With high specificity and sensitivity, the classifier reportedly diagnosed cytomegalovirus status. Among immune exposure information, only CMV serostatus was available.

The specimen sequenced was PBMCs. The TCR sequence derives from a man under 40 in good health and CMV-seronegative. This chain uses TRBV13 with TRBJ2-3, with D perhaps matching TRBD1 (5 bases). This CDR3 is CASSRQTDTQYF. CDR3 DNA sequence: TGTGCCAGCAGCCGACAGACAGATACGCAGTATTTT.